This T cell receptor (beta chain) comes out of a study of type 1 regulatory T cells (dated by TCRdb to 2020 to 2023). With regard to the full study: An in vitro protocol by which a Tr1-enriched, alloantigen-specific CD4 T cell product named T-allo10 was generated was characterized in the study. T-allo10 was under clinical evaluation in patients with hematological malignancies receiving allogeneic hematopoietic stem cell transplantation.

Taken from cysteine to phenylalanine, the CDR3 has 16 residues. The only DNA kept is the CDR3, 48 bases in frame from the first base. Ends trimmed: V by 1 base, J by 4 bases; bases unmatched to a gene: 2. Reading the germline V gene (reference sequence) gives CDR1 LNHNV and CDR2 YYDKDF. Donor-derived T-allo10 cells were described as specific for host alloantigens, anergic, and capable of alloantigen-specific suppression. Concerning this clonotype: Its antigen remains unidentified. One base away there is no much larger clone; base qualities are not given.

The sequencer was an Illumina MiSeq. The public reads were reanalyzed by TCRdb: fastp trimming at Q25, MiXCR alignment, in-frame beta chains only. Records with the same CDR3 protein are collapsed into one entry carrying the most frequent genes and DNA. The table for this sample lists around 69,000 distinct CDR3 sequences; roughly three fifths of them were counted only once. Of the sample, 7.6% falls within the top ten clones. The sample consisted of cultured T cells, either the whole culture or a sorted T cell fraction (not recorded which). Reading the label with the study, this specimen's cell subset or site is: Tr1-enriched cell product generated in vitro against host alloantigens. The chain couples TRBV15 to TRBJ2-2; TRBD2 agrees with 11 junctional bases. The sequence was collected from a human donor in good health. The CDR3 reads as follows: CATSRGLAGLTGELFF. The nucleotides read TGTGCCACCAGCAGAGGACTAGCGGGACTCACCGGGGAGCTGTTTTTT.